One and the same sample provided the 27 T cell receptor beta chains below, sequenced in a study of blood T cell repertoires in COVID-19. Profiling relied on immunoSEQ multiplex PCR, and the TCRdb table lists in-frame clones only, not all of them. The profile covers some 390,000 clones, with 75% to 90% appearing a single time and roughly 1.4% taken by the ten largest. Sequencing input: peripheral blood. These receptors came from a woman between 40 and 50 years old with COVID-19, enrolled during active disease.

The genes are TRBV19 and TRBJ1-2; D gene ambiguous. The CDR3 has 14 amino acids. The V gene lost 5 bases and the J gene lost 7 bases, with 17 bases spanning the gap. Germline V CDR1 and CDR2: LNHDA, SQIVND (reference sequence). CDR3 in amino acids: CASSLTPNYSGYTF. The CDR3 DNA sequence: TGTGCCAGTAGTTTAACTCCCAACTATAGTGGCTACACCTTC.

A note on this clone: Other DNA sequences of this sample code for an identical CDR3. The chain couples TRBV4-3 to TRBJ1-1, with unresolved D. The CDR3 extends over 13 amino acids. V shed 0 bases and J shed 1 base, with 3 bases lying between them. Germline V gene lookup returns CDR1 LGHNA and CDR2 YSLEER. The CDR3 region has the DNA TGCGCCAGCAGCCAAGACAGGAACACTGAAGCTTTCTTT. It translates to CASSQDRNTEAFF.

The chain links TRBV5-8 to TRBJ1-1; D is perhaps TRBD1 (6 bases). The ends were cut back, 4 bases at V and 2 bases at J, with 12 bases in the middle. Germline V gene data show CDR1 as SGHTS and CDR2 as YDEGEE. The CDR3 is 14 residues long. The CDR3 bases are TGTGCCAGCAGCACCACAGGGCATAACACTGAAGCTTTCTTT. It translates to CASSTTGHNTEAFF. The full variable domain, rest sourced from reference TRBV5-8 and TRBJ1-1, is EAGVTQSPTHLIKTRGQQATLRCSPISGHTSVYWYQQALGLGLQFLLWYDEGEERNRGNFPPRFSGRQFPNYSSELNVNALELEDSALYLCASSTTGHNTEAFFGQGTRLTVV.

The chain recombines TRBV3-1 (or the pseudogene TRBV3-2) with TRBJ2-7; TRBD1 might be the D (6 bases). The CDR3 contains 15 residues. The germline V gene has CDR1 LGHDT and CDR2 YNNKEL (reference sequence). The V end was cut by 0 bases, the J end by 7 bases, with 16 bases between. DNA of the CDR3: TGTGCCAGCAGCCAAGATAACAGGGCAAATAGGGAGCAGTACTTC. Its translation is CASSQDNRANREQYF.

The chain joins TRBV15 to TRBJ2-5, with D tentatively TRBD2 (6 bases). Trimming cost V 5 bases and J 0 bases, with 13 bases left between them. Germline V gives CDR1 LNHNV, CDR2 YYDKDF (reference sequence). CDR3 size: 15 residues. This CDR3 reads CATSSAGTYQETQYF. In nucleotides, the CDR3 is TGTGCCACCAGCTCCGCAGGGACTTACCAAGAGACCCAGTACTTC.

V gene TRBV7-2 combines with J gene TRBJ2-3; 10 bases match TRBD2. Germline V gene lookup returns CDR1 SGHTA and CDR2 FQGNSA. The CDR3 runs 18 residues. With V trimmed by 1 base and J by 5 bases, 12 bases remained unmatched. The CDR3 loop reads CASSLVRAAGGPGDTQYF. The CDR3, as DNA: TGTGCCAGCAGCTTAGTTAGGGCAGCGGGGGGGCCTGGAGATACGCAGTATTTT.

The V and J genes are TRBV28 and TRBJ1-6; 11 nucleotides align to TRBD1. CDR3 length equals 15 residues. Trimming removed 7 bases from V and 9 bases from J; junction bases left unmatched: 8. Germline CDR1 is MDHEN and CDR2 is SYDVKM. The CDR3 DNA follows: TGTGCCAGCAAGTCTTGGGACAGGGGGTCTTCACCCCTCCACTTT. Residues: CASKSWDRGSSPLHF.

The chain links TRBV6-1 to TRBJ1-2; no clear D gene. Between the trimmed V and J ends, which lost 2 bases and 2 bases, there was a span of 24 bases. Germline values: CDR1 MNHNS, CDR2 SASEGT. The CDR3 length is 19 residues. The DNA for the CDR3 is TGTGCCAGCAGTGAACCCACGAGGCGGTATCCAGAGAGAAACTATGGCTACACCTTC. It specifies CASSEPTRRYPERNYGYTF.

The chain combines TRBV3-1 (or the pseudogene TRBV3-2) with TRBJ2-7; 16 nucleotides match TRBD2. Germline-derived CDR1 and CDR2 are LGHDT and YNNKEL (reference sequence). CDR3 size: 17 residues. The J segment lost 0 bases and the V segment lost 4 bases, leaving 3 bases of the junction unmatched. Here the CDR3 reads CASSPGTSGRASYEQYF. The DNA for the CDR3 is TGTGCCAGCAGCCCCGGGACTAGCGGGAGGGCCTCCTACGAGCAGTACTTC.

The J gene is TRBJ2-1, the V gene TRBV3-1 (or the pseudogene TRBV3-2); TRBD2 matches at 8 bases. Losses at the gene ends were 1 base for V and 8 bases for J; bases not matched to a gene: 10. CDR3 size: 16 residues. Per germline, CDR1 LGHDT and CDR2 YNNKEL (reference sequence). The CDR3 nucleotides are TGTGCCAGCAGCCAAGGTGGTAGCGGGACCGCCTATGAGCAGTTCTTC. It specifies CASSQGGSGTAYEQFF.

The chain recombines TRBV7-2 with TRBJ1-1; no firm D call. Germline CDR1 and CDR2: SGHTA and FQGNSA. The V gene lost 5 bases and the J gene lost 3 bases, with 4 bases spanning the gap. This CDR3 is 11 amino acids long. The CDR3 sequence is CASSQDTEAFF. The CDR3 region has the DNA TGTGCCAGCAGCCAGGACACTGAAGCTTTCTTT.

V usage is TRBV11-2 and J usage is TRBJ2-2; 10 bases align to TRBD1. Per the germline V gene, CDR1 is SGHAT and CDR2 is FQNNGV. CDR3 size: 16 residues. V lost 2 bases to trimming and J lost 4 bases; unmatched junction nucleotides: 4. CDR3 sequence reads: CASSLTGQGVTGELFF. The CDR3 DNA sequence: TGTGCCAGCAGCTTAACAGGACAGGGGGTCACCGGGGAGCTGTTTTTT.

V usage is TRBV28 and J usage is TRBJ1-4; 9 bases map to TRBD1. Trimming at V came to 6 bases and at J to 6 bases, leaving 5 bases not matched to a gene. This CDR3 spans 14 amino acids. Germline V gene sequence: CDR1 MDHEN, CDR2 SYDVKM. The DNA for the CDR3 is TGTGCCAGCAGCACACAGGGGGCGCATGAAAAACTGTTTTTT. Protein sequence: CASSTQGAHEKLFF.

The chain is built from TRBV5-1 and TRBJ2-7, with a weak D call TRBD1 (6 bases). Trimming cost V 4 bases and J 2 bases, with 13 bases left between them. Germline V gene data show CDR1 as SGHRS and CDR2 as YFSETQ. This CDR3 is 14 amino acids long. The CDR3 DNA is TGCGCCAGCAGCGCCGGACAGCCCCCCTACGAGCAGTACTTC. It yields the protein CASSAGQPPYEQYF.

This rearrangement joins TRBV7-3 to TRBJ1-4; D uncertain. Germline assignment: CDR1 SGHTA and CDR2 FQGTGA. The CDR3 length is 18 residues. With 5 bases removed from V and 0 bases from J, the gap between germline ends came to 19 bases. The CDR3 DNA sequence: TGTGCCAGCAGCCCGCAAGCGGCCAGGTTCCCAACTAATGAAAAACTGTTTTTT. Its protein is CASSPQAARFPTNEKLFF.

CDR3 sequence (DNA): TGTGCCAGCAGTGGCGGAACTAGCAATCAGCCCCAGCATTTT. It translates to CASSGGTSNQPQHF. The rearrangement uses TRBV2 and TRBJ1-5; no firm D call. CDR3 length: 14 residues. V lost 4 bases and J 0 bases, leaving 7 bases between the germline ends. CDR1 is SNHLY, CDR2 FYNNEI, per germline. Full variable domain (rest looked up from reference TRBV2 and TRBJ1-5): EPEVTQTPSHQVTQMGQEVILRCVPISNHLYFYWYRQILGQKVEFLVSFYNNEISEKSEIFDDQFSVERPDGSNFTLKIRSTKLEDSAMYFCASSGGTSNQPQHFGDGTRLSIL.

About this clone itself: Compared with germline, one end of the junction differs, possibly owing to a read error. This chain joins TRBV5-5 and TRBJ2-7, with D perhaps matching TRBD2 (7 bases). This CDR3 is 16 amino acids long. CDR1 SGHKS and CDR2 YYEKEE come from the germline V gene (reference sequence). CDR3 coding DNA: TGTGCCCGCAGCCTCGAGGGGGGGGCGAAATCCTACGAGCAGTACTTC. This translates into CARSLEGGAKSYEQYF.

The genes are TRBV27 and TRBJ2-7; a possible D gene is TRBD2 (6 bases). The CDR3 loop spans 16 amino acids. CDR1 is MNHEY, CDR2 SMNVEV, per germline (reference sequence). Between the trimmed V and J ends, which lost 2 bases and 0 bases, there was a span of 14 bases. The CDR3 spells CASSLRGSGVSYEQYF. CDR3 sequence (DNA): TGTGCCAGCAGTTTAAGGGGTTCGGGGGTCTCCTACGAGCAGTACTTC.

With regard to this clone: The same CDR3 is also encoded by other DNA sequences in this sample. The V call is TRBV28, the J call TRBJ2-7; D not certain. CDR1 MDHEN and CDR2 SYDVKM come from the germline V gene. V was pared by 6 bases and J by 0 bases, with 9 bases between. The CDR3 is made up of 13 amino acids. CDR3 region: CASSPSPSYEQYF. CDR3 DNA sequence: TGTGCCAGCAGCCCGAGTCCCTCCTACGAGCAGTACTTC.

The rearrangement uses TRBV4-3 and TRBJ2-2, with a tentative D call TRBD2 (5 bases). The CDR3 runs to 15 residues. The V end was cut by 0 bases, the J end by 6 bases, with 11 bases between. The germline V gene has CDR1 LGHNA and CDR2 YSLEER. The CDR3 loop reads CASSQDWTGAGELFF. In DNA form, the CDR3 reads TGCGCCAGCAGCCAAGATTGGACTGGCGCCGGGGAGCTGTTTTTT.

V usage is TRBV28 and J usage is TRBJ1-4, with D tentatively TRBD1 (5 bases). Trimming removed 5 bases at V and 4 bases at J, with 11 bases between. The CDR3 has 14 residues. The V gene's germline CDR1 is MDHEN and CDR2 SYDVKM. The CDR3 coding sequence is TGTGCCAGCAGTCAGGAGGGGATTAATGAAAAACTGTTTTTT. Its translation: CASSQEGINEKLFF.

This clone appeared a single time. V is TRBV7-9 and J is TRBJ1-4; TRBD1 agrees at 7 bases. The germline CDR1 and CDR2 sequences are SEHNR and FQNEAQ (reference sequence). CDR3 length: 16 residues. V lost 2 bases to trimming and J lost 10 bases; unmatched junction nucleotides: 13. The CDR3 nucleotides read TGTGCCAGCAGCTTAAGGTCTCCAGGGGGAACGGGAAAACTGTTTTTT. Its translation: CASSLRSPGGTGKLFF.

The chain has TRBV19 and TRBJ1-2; tentatively, D is TRBD1 (5 bases). The germline CDR1 and CDR2 sequences are LNHDA and SQIVND (reference sequence). Trimming removed 6 bases from V and 9 bases from J, with 23 bases in between. This CDR3 has 15 amino acids. In nucleotides, the CDR3 is TGTGCCAGTAGCCTAGGACACGTAGGCGACGTGAGCTACACCTTC. Its protein product is CASSLGHVGDVSYTF.

Notes on this clone: Additional DNA sequences in this sample encode the identical CDR3. V and J are TRBV6-5 and TRBJ1-3; D call uncertain. This CDR3 is built from 13 residues. The germline V and J ends were trimmed by 5 bases and 4 bases, with 9 bases remaining between them. Looked up from germline, CDR1 is MNHEY and CDR2 is SVGAGI. Written as DNA, the CDR3 is TGTGCCAGCAGTCGGGGAGGCGGAAACACCATATATTTT. This gives the protein CASSRGGGNTIYF.

V gene TRBV4-3 combines with J gene TRBJ2-5; no definite D call. There are 10 residues in the CDR3. Germline V lookup: CDR1 LGHNA, CDR2 YSLEER. Between the trimmed V and J ends, which lost 0 bases and 10 bases, there was a span of 3 bases. DNA of the CDR3: TGCGCCAGCAGCCAAGATAGCCAGTACTTC. The encoded protein is CASSQDSQYF.

The genes are TRBV7-2 and TRBJ2-1; 8 positions agree with TRBD2. The germline V gene has CDR1 SGHTA and CDR2 FQGNSA. V trimming: 3 bases; J trimming: 6 bases; junction bases outside the gene matches: 7. The CDR3 totals 15 residues. CDR3 region: CASSFVGGAVNEQFF. The DNA of the CDR3 is TGTGCCAGCAGCTTTGTCGGGGGGGCCGTCAATGAGCAGTTCTTC.

The chain uses TRBV7-8 and TRBJ1-2, with D perhaps TRBD1 (5 bases). The CDR3 has 18 residues. Trimming removed 4 bases at V and 4 bases at J, with 25 bases between. CDR1 SGHVS and CDR2 FQNEAQ come from the germline V gene. Written as DNA, the CDR3 is TGTGCCAGCAGCTCCTCCCCATGGGTTACTCAGGGAAGCTATGGCTACACCTTC. Its protein is CASSSSPWVTQGSYGYTF.